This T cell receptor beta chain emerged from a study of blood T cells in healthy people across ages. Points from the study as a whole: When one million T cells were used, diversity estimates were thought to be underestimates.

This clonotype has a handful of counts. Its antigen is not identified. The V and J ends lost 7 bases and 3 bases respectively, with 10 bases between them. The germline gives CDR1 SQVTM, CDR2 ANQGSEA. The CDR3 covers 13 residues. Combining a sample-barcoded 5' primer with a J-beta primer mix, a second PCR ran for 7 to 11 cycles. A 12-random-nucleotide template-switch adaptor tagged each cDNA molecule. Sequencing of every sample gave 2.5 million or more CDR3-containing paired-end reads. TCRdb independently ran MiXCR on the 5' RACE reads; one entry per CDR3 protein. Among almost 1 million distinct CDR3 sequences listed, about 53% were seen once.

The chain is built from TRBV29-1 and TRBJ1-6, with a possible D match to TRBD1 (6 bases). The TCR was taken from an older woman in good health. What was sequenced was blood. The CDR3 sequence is CSAKTGYNSPLHF. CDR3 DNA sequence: TGCAGCGCCAAGACAGGCTATAATTCACCCCTCCACTTT.